These 27 T cell receptor beta chains came from one sample sequenced in a study of T cells after yellow fever vaccination. Via MiXCR, TCRdb re-called the 5' RACE reads, giving one row per CDR3 protein. The table records some 350,000 distinct CDR3 sequences, roughly 8.7% of them present only once. This sample comprised PBMCs, obtained on the day of the first yellow fever vaccination. These receptors were collected from a man younger than 35 who received the YFV17D yellow fever vaccine.

The CDR3 region has the DNA TGTGCCAGCAGCTCCACCGGGGCCGGGAGTCAGCCCCAGCATTTT. It yields the protein CASSSTGAGSQPQHF. The chain links TRBV7-2 to TRBJ1-5, with D tentatively TRBD1 (5 bases). The CDR3 is 15 residues long. V was shortened by 4 bases and J by 6 bases, with 16 bases between the two germline ends. CDR1 SGHTA and CDR2 FQGNSA come from the germline V gene.

This clonotype has only a few counts. The genes are TRBV10-3 and TRBJ2-1; D is undetermined. V lost 0 bases to trimming and J lost 9 bases, with 9 bases between them. CDR1 ENHRY and CDR2 SYGVKD come from the germline V gene. The CDR3 has 13 amino acids. The CDR3: CAISESGIREQFF. The DNA of the CDR3 is TGTGCCATCAGTGAGTCGGGGATTCGTGAGCAGTTCTTC.

This clonotype was recorded a few times. Compared with germline, one end of the junction differs, possibly owing to a read error. V usage is TRBV6-2 or TRBV6-3 and J usage is TRBJ2-7; the match to TRBD1 covers 8 bases. CDR3 length: 14 residues. Germline lookup yields CDR1 MNHEY and CDR2 SVGEGT. CDR3 in amino acids: CASSYNRGSYEQYF. DNA for the CDR3: TGTGCCAGCAGTTACAACAGGGGGTCCTACGAGCAGTACTTT.

This clonotype was found a few times. The chain carries TRBV2 and TRBJ1-2, with unresolved D. The germline CDR1 and CDR2 sequences are SNHLY and FYNNEI. CDR3 size: 12 residues. The ends were cut back, 1 base at V and 8 bases at J, with 8 bases in the middle. CDR3 DNA: TGTGCCAGCAGTGAAGACCTATGGGGCTACACCTTC. Translating it yields CASSEDLWGYTF.

Many counts were recorded for this clonotype. The chain links TRBV10-3 to TRBJ2-5; 8 bases map to TRBD2. V dropped 8 bases and J dropped 0; count of bases not matched to a gene: 11. The germline V gene has CDR1 ENHRY and CDR2 SYGVKD. This CDR3 comprises 16 residues. The CDR3 DNA reads TGTGCCATCCGGGGATGGCGGGGGGCTAACCAAGAGACCCAGTACTTC. This codes for CAIRGWRGANQETQYF.

The chain is built from TRBV20-1 and TRBJ2-6; D not resolved. The germline CDR1 and CDR2 sequences are DFQATT and SNEGSKA (reference sequence). The CDR3 has 14 amino acids. Trimming removed 3 bases at V and 2 bases at J, with 8 bases between. In DNA form, the CDR3 reads TGCAGTGCTAGTAGGCAGGCTGGGGCCAACGTCCTGACTTTC. Translation gives CSASRQAGANVLTF.

This clonotype occurred a few times. The genes are TRBV18 and TRBJ2-3, with D perhaps matching TRBD1 (6 bases). The CDR3 has 15 amino acids. Trimming took off 3 bases at V and 4 bases at J, with 14 bases between the two ends. From germline, CDR1 is KGHSH and CDR2 LQKENI. CDR3 DNA sequence: TGTGCCAGCTCACCTGGCTCCAGGGGCCCAGATACGCAGTATTTT. As protein: CASSPGSRGPDTQYF.

The chain couples TRBV5-5 to TRBJ2-7; D remains ambiguous. The CDR3 has 17 residues. V was pared by 1 base and J by 2 bases, with 19 bases between. Germline loops: CDR1 SGHKS, CDR2 YYEKEE (reference sequence). The CDR3 DNA reads TGTGCCAGCAGCTTGATGGCGGTACATCTACCAGCCTACGAGCAGTACTTC. It specifies CASSLMAVHLPAYEQYF.

This clonotype was detected only a few times. V is TRBV2 and J is TRBJ2-2; 9 positions match TRBD1. The V gene's germline CDR1 is SNHLY and CDR2 FYNNEI. Trimming removed 8 bases from V and 1 base from J; junction bases left unmatched: 17. This CDR3 contains 19 residues. CDR3 sequence (DNA): TGTGCCAGCCTGGGAAAATCTATTGGACAGGGGCGGAACACCGGGGAGCTGTTTTTT. Amino acids: CASLGKSIGQGRNTGELFF.

This clonotype was observed many times. This chain uses TRBV20-1 with TRBJ1-4; D is unclear. This CDR3 is 14 amino acids long. Trimming removed 5 bases from V and 0 bases from J, with 10 bases in between. Germline CDR1 reads DFQATT; CDR2 reads SNEGSKA (reference sequence). The CDR3 spells CSAGGESTNEKLFF. The CDR3, as DNA: TGCAGTGCTGGAGGAGAGTCAACTAATGAAAAACTGTTTTTT.

This clonotype was counted ten times or more. V is TRBV6-1 and J is TRBJ2-4, with D maybe TRBD2 (6 bases). Trimming cost V 7 bases and J 2 bases, with 18 bases left between them. This CDR3 contains 16 residues. CDR1 is MNHNS and CDR2 is SASEGT in the germline V gene. The CDR3 region is CASTGDGSRSKNIQYF. CDR3 bases: TGTGCCAGCACCGGGGACGGGAGTAGGTCCAAAAACATTCAGTACTTC.

This clonotype came up a few times. The V gene is TRBV9, the J gene TRBJ2-7; 8 bases map to TRBD2. V was pared by 1 base and J by 4 bases, with 7 bases of the junction left unmatched. The germline V gene has CDR1 SGDLS and CDR2 YYNGEE. The CDR3 runs 15 residues. The CDR3 nucleotides read TGTGCCAGCAGCGTACTCAGCGGGGGCGGGTACGAGCAGTACTTC. It translates to CASSVLSGGGYEQYF. Full variable domain (remainder filled in from reference TRBV9 and TRBJ2-7): DSGVTQTPKHLITATGQRVTLRCSPRSGDLSVYWYQQSLDQGLQFLIQYYNGEERAKGNILERFSAQQFPDLHSELNLSSLELGDSALYFCASSVLSGGGYEQYFGPGTRLTVT.

This clonotype has at least ten counts. The gene calls are TRBV4-2 and TRBJ2-3; D is perhaps TRBD2 (6 bases). V lost 3 bases and J 1 base, leaving 11 bases between the germline ends. In germline, CDR1 is LGHNA, CDR2 YNFKEQ. The CDR3 totals 15 residues. CDR3 DNA: TGTGCCAGCAGCCAGGCGGGACTGCGCACAGATACGCAGTATTTT. Residues: CASSQAGLRTDTQYF.

V gene TRBV6-2 or TRBV6-3 combines with J gene TRBJ2-3, with 14 bases that match TRBD2. The germline V gene has CDR1 MNHEY and CDR2 SVGEGT. The V gene end was trimmed by 0 bases and the J gene end by 2 bases; junction bases not matched to a gene: 1. The CDR3 sequence is 17 residues long. The CDR3 loop reads CASSYSTSGGDTDTQYF. CDR3 sequence (DNA): TGTGCCAGCAGTTACTCGACTAGCGGGGGGGACACAGATACGCAGTATTTT.

The chain carries TRBV2 and TRBJ1-2; 11 bases agree with TRBD1. CDR1 is SNHLY, CDR2 FYNNEI, per germline. The trim removed 7 bases at V and 3 bases at J, leaving 4 bases unmatched. The CDR3 is 14 amino acids. CDR3 sequence: CASKGTGGDYGYTF. The CDR3, as DNA: TGTGCCAGCAAAGGGACAGGGGGGGACTATGGCTACACCTTC.

This clonotype has ten or more counts. V and J are TRBV5-1 and TRBJ1-1; D is possibly TRBD1 (6 bases). The V gene's germline CDR1 is SGHRS and CDR2 YFSETQ. The CDR3 extends over 13 amino acids. The germline V and J ends were trimmed by 6 bases and 1 base, with 10 bases remaining between them. The CDR3 DNA is TGCGCCAGCAAGGTACAGGGGAACACTGAAGCTTTCTTT. It yields the protein CASKVQGNTEAFF.

V usage is TRBV7-8 and J usage is TRBJ2-2, with a tentative D call TRBD1 (6 bases). CDR1 is SGHVS, CDR2 FQNEAQ, per germline. The CDR3 totals 18 residues. The V and J ends lost 0 bases and 2 bases respectively, with 16 bases between them. CDR3 amino acids: CASSLARGPPFNTGELFF. CDR3 nucleotides: TGTGCCAGCAGCTTAGCCAGGGGCCCACCTTTTAACACCGGGGAGCTGTTTTTT.

The V gene is TRBV10-3, the J gene TRBJ2-4; 8 bases fit TRBD1. Losses at the gene ends were 0 bases for V and 2 bases for J; bases not matched to a gene: 3. CDR1 ENHRY and CDR2 SYGVKD come from the germline V gene. The CDR3 is 16 residues long. CDR3 in DNA: TGTGCCATCAGTGAGTCCCAGGGGGCAACCAAAAACATTCAGTACTTC. It encodes CAISESQGATKNIQYF.

This clonotype was observed at least ten times. The chain employs TRBV5-1 and TRBJ2-6; TRBD1 or TRBD2 may be the D gene (5 bases each). There are 16 residues in the CDR3. Germline-derived CDR1 and CDR2 are SGHRS and YFSETQ. V lost 1 base and J lost 4, with 12 bases in between. The CDR3 nucleotides read TGCGCCAGCAGCTTGCAGAGGGGTTCGGGGGCCAACGTCCTGACTTTC. This gives the protein CASSLQRGSGANVLTF.

This clonotype has a handful of counts. The rearrangement uses TRBV20-1 and TRBJ1-2; D perhaps matches TRBD1 (5 bases). The V gene's germline CDR1 is DFQATT and CDR2 SNEGSKA (reference sequence). Deletions cut 4 bases from V and 3 bases from J, with 15 bases between. CDR3 size: 14 residues. CDR3 bases: TGCAGTGCTATTAATCGGTGGGGGGACTATGGCTACACCTTC. It codes for CSAINRWGDYGYTF.

The chain combines TRBV20-1 with TRBJ1-1; D is unclear. The length of the CDR3 is 14 residues. Germline-derived CDR1 and CDR2 are DFQATT and SNEGSKA (reference sequence). V lost 1 base to trimming and J lost 4 bases, with 13 bases between them. The CDR3 region is CSARGIRNITEAFF. CDR3 DNA: TGCAGTGCTAGAGGGATCAGGAATATCACTGAAGCTTTCTTT.

The rearrangement links TRBV25-1 to TRBJ2-6; the D is unclear. This CDR3 has 17 amino acids. The germline V gene has CDR1 MGHDK and CDR2 SYGVNS. V was shortened by 5 bases and J by 0 bases, with 14 bases between the two germline ends. DNA for the CDR3: TGTGCCAGCAGTTACTGGGGTAGATCCTCTGGGGCCAACGTCCTGACTTTC. Residues: CASSYWGRSSGANVLTF.

The V gene is TRBV5-1, the J gene TRBJ2-3, with a tentative D call TRBD2 (6 bases). V gave up 3 bases and J gave up 0 bases, with 14 bases separating them. Germline assignment: CDR1 SGHRS and CDR2 YFSETQ. The CDR3 contains 16 residues. CDR3 DNA: TGCGCCAGCAGCTCCCATGCGCGGGGCAGCACAGATACGCAGTATTTT. The encoded protein is CASSSHARGSTDTQYF.

This clonotype has at least ten counts. This chain links TRBV2 with TRBJ1-2; possible D gene TRBD1, 5 bases. Deletions cut 5 bases from V and 4 bases from J, with 11 bases between. This CDR3 comprises 13 residues. Germline V gene sequence: CDR1 SNHLY, CDR2 FYNNEI. The CDR3 loop reads CASSPDSLYGYTF. CDR3 sequence (DNA): TGTGCCAGCAGTCCTGACAGCCTCTATGGCTACACCTTC.

This clonotype was counted a few times. The rearrangement links TRBV10-3 to TRBJ2-4; D may be TRBD2 (7 bases). The length of the CDR3 is 15 residues. Between the trimmed V and J ends, which lost 6 bases and 1 base, there was a span of 13 bases. The V gene's germline CDR1 is ENHRY and CDR2 SYGVKD. CDR3 nucleotide sequence: TGTGCCATCAGAAAGGGGGAGGGGGCCAAAAACATTCAGTACTTC. Translation gives CAIRKGEGAKNIQYF.

This clonotype was counted only a few times. This chain links TRBV3-1 with TRBJ2-3; the match to TRBD2 covers 8 bases. Germline V gene lookup returns CDR1 LGHDT and CDR2 YNNKEL (reference sequence). V dropped 6 bases and J dropped 5; count of bases not matched to a gene: 4. The CDR3 has 13 residues. Here the CDR3 DNA reads TGTGCCAGCAGTACCCGGGGGGGAGATACGCAGTATTTT. This gives the protein CASSTRGGDTQYF.

The chain combines TRBV20-1 with TRBJ2-1; a weak D match, TRBD1 (6 bases). V was clipped by 4 bases and J by 8 bases, with 18 bases between them. There are 14 residues in the CDR3. Per germline, CDR1 DFQATT and CDR2 SNEGSKA (reference sequence). The CDR3 loop is CSANPGHLLDEQFF. The CDR3 DNA follows: TGCAGTGCTAACCCGGGACACCTTTTAGATGAGCAGTTCTTC.